What follows are 21 T cell receptor beta chains derived from one specimen sequenced in a study of T cells after yellow fever vaccination. From the 5' RACE reads, TCRdb called clonotypes with MiXCR, one entry per CDR3 protein. This table has about 630,000 distinct CDR3 sequences, 9% to 15% appearing once. The sample in question was PBMCs, obtained on the day of the yellow fever booster vaccination. Receptors originate from a man in his thirties or forties who received the YFV17D yellow fever vaccine.

This rearrangement joins TRBV5-8 to TRBJ1-1, with D possibly being TRBD1 (5 bases). Germline V lookup: CDR1 SGHTS, CDR2 YDEGEE. CDR3 length equals 15 residues. V lost 4 bases to trimming and J lost 8 bases, with 21 bases between them. In DNA, the CDR3 is TGTGCCAGCAGCCCTGGGGGGTTTGGGTCGGAAGAAGCTTTCTTT. It translates to CASSPGGFGSEEAFF.

V usage is TRBV20-1 and J usage is TRBJ2-1; perhaps TRBD2 as D (5 bases). CDR3 length equals 13 residues. V dropped 3 bases and J dropped 9 bases, with 15 bases sitting between them. Germline values: CDR1 DFQATT, CDR2 SNEGSKA (reference sequence). The CDR3: CSASPRGTAEQFF. CDR3 in DNA: TGCAGTGCTAGTCCCCGGGGAACGGCTGAGCAGTTCTTC.

The CDR3 loop reads CASLKFTGHSYEQYF. The CDR3 nucleotides read TGTGCCAGCCTTAAGTTCACGGGACATTCCTACGAGCAGTACTTC. The chain employs TRBV6-1 and TRBJ2-7; TRBD1 is a possible D gene (6 bases). The germline V gene has CDR1 MNHNS and CDR2 SASEGT. The length of the CDR3 is 15 residues. V lost 8 bases to trimming and J lost 1 base, with 18 bases between them.

A few counts support this clonotype. J is TRBJ2-3 and V is TRBV18, with D tentatively TRBD2 (5 bases). CDR1 and CDR2 (germline): KGHSH, LQKENI. The CDR3 spans 15 residues. Trimming took 0 bases from V and 3 from J, leaving 10 bases between them. The CDR3 bases are TGTGCCAGCTCACCACCGTCTCGCGGGACAGATACGCAGTATTTT. Translating gives CASSPPSRGTDTQYF.

This clonotype has at least ten counts. The V call is TRBV27, the J call TRBJ2-2, with D possibly TRBD2 on 5 matching bases. Germline lookup yields CDR1 MNHEY and CDR2 SMNVEV (reference sequence). V lost 6 bases and J lost 1, with 12 bases in between. The CDR3 consists of 15 residues. In DNA form, the CDR3 reads TGTGCCAGCAGCCGAGAACTAGGGAACACCGGGGAGCTGTTTTTT. It yields the protein CASSRELGNTGELFF.

Of note for this clonotype: A much larger clone is a single base away; this may be a read error. The CDR3 spells CSAGGLADTDTEYF. For the CDR3, the DNA is TGCAGTGCTGGGGGACTAGCGGACACAGATACGGAGTATTTT. The V and J genes are TRBV20-1 and TRBJ2-3; TRBD2 matches at 11 bases. This CDR3 spans 14 amino acids. Germline assignment: CDR1 DFQATT and CDR2 SNEGSKA (reference sequence).

The chain recombines TRBV7-8 with TRBJ1-4; TRBD1 aligns across 7 bases. The V and J ends lost 5 bases and 1 base, in that order; junction bases with no gene match: 7. The CDR3 is 16 amino acids. Germline V lookup: CDR1 SGHVS, CDR2 FQNEAQ. This chain's CDR3 is CASSHHRTGTNEKLFF. Written as DNA, the CDR3 is TGTGCCAGCAGCCACCACCGGACAGGAACTAATGAAAAACTGTTTTTT. The whole variable domain, remainder taken from reference TRBV7-8 and TRBJ1-4, is GAGVSQSPRYKVAKRGQDVALRCDPISGHVSLFWYQQALGQGPEFLTYFQNEAQLDKSGLPSDRFFAERPEGSVSTLKIQRTQQEDSAVYLCASSHHRTGTNEKLFFGSGTQLSVL.

The rearrangement uses TRBV20-1 and TRBJ2-3, with no clear D. Trimming took 7 bases from V and 0 from J, leaving 11 bases between them. The germline V gene encodes CDR1 DFQATT and CDR2 SNEGSKA (reference sequence). The CDR3 has 13 amino acids. CDR3 in DNA: TGCAGTGTAGGGCAAGGGAGCACAGATACGCAGTATTTT. This sequence encodes CSVGQGSTDTQYF.

The rearrangement uses TRBV4-2 and TRBJ2-1; no clear D gene. The germline V gene has CDR1 LGHNA and CDR2 YNFKEQ. Trimming stripped 2 bases from V and 4 bases from J, with 9 bases between. The CDR3 is 14 residues long. CDR3 nucleotide sequence: TGTGCCAGCAGCCAACGAGCTATTTACAATGAGCAGTTCTTC. Its translation: CASSQRAIYNEQFF.

This clonotype showed up just a few times. The CDR3 reads CSASSKGLELFF. In nucleotides, the CDR3 is TGCAGTGCCAGCAGTAAGGGATTGGAGCTGTTTTTT. The rearrangement links TRBV20-1 to TRBJ2-2; D uncertain. Germline loops: CDR1 DFQATT, CDR2 SNEGSKA (reference sequence). The length of the CDR3 is 12 residues. V was trimmed by 6 bases and J by 10 bases, leaving 15 bases between them.

This clonotype was detected many times. V usage is TRBV9 and J usage is TRBJ2-2, with D possibly being TRBD2 (5 bases). V was shortened by 0 bases and J by 2 bases, with 11 bases between the two germline ends. Germline CDR1 reads SGDLS; CDR2 reads YYNGEE. The CDR3 consists of 16 residues. In DNA form, the CDR3 reads TGTGCCAGCAGCGTAGTGCACGGGATCAACACCGGGGAGCTGTTTTTT. This sequence encodes CASSVVHGINTGELFF. Based on the CDR3 plus reference TRBV9 and TRBJ2-2, the full variable domain is DSGVTQTPKHLITATGQRVTLRCSPRSGDLSVYWYQQSLDQGLQFLIQYYNGEERAKGNILERFSAQQFPDLHSELNLSSLELGDSALYFCASSVVHGINTGELFFGEGSRLTVL.

This rearrangement joins TRBV9 to TRBJ2-3; D is uncertain. V lost 3 bases, J lost 4 bases, and 12 bases lay in between. There are 14 residues in the CDR3. Germline V gene data show CDR1 as SGDLS and CDR2 as YYNGEE. CDR3 protein: CASSAPSRADTQYF. The DNA for the CDR3 is TGTGCCAGCAGCGCCCCGTCACGAGCAGATACGCAGTATTTT.

The chain is built from TRBV5-1 and TRBJ1-1; D gene unclear. The length of the CDR3 is 15 residues. CDR1 and CDR2 (germline): SGHRS, YFSETQ. Trimming left V 0 bases short and J 4 bases short, with 13 bases between. For the CDR3, the DNA is TGCGCCAGCAGCTTGGGACACCGATCGGGCACTGAAGCTTTCTTT. This translates into CASSLGHRSGTEAFF.

This clonotype was counted between two and nine times. J is TRBJ2-1 and V is TRBV7-2; D gene unclear. Trimming shortened V by 0 bases and J by 6 bases, and 12 bases separated the two germline ends. This CDR3 comprises 15 residues. CDR1 and CDR2 from the germline V gene are SGHTA and FQGNSA. The CDR3 DNA sequence: TGTGCCAGCAGCTTAGCGCGTCTCAGCCGCAATGAGCAGTTCTTC. It translates to CASSLARLSRNEQFF.

This clonotype was recorded a few times. This rearrangement joins TRBV7-2 to TRBJ2-5; 10 bases align to TRBD1. CDR3 length equals 16 residues. CDR1 and CDR2 (germline): SGHTA, FQGNSA. The V segment lost 6 bases and the J segment 5 bases; nucleotides outside the gene matches: 12. The CDR3: CASSLMGQGFRETQYF. CDR3 bases: TGTGCCAGCAGTTTGATGGGACAGGGGTTTAGGGAGACCCAGTACTTC.

The V call is TRBV10-2, the J call TRBJ2-4; D is perhaps TRBD2 (6 bases). Germline V gives CDR1 WSHSY, CDR2 SAAADI. This CDR3 contains 11 residues. V was shortened by 2 bases and J by 15 bases, with 11 bases between the two germline ends. The CDR3 spells CASSEAGMRYF. In DNA form, the CDR3 reads TGCGCCAGCAGTGAGGCGGGGATGAGGTACTTC.

The rearrangement uses TRBV7-9 and TRBJ2-1, with D perhaps being TRBD1 or TRBD2 (5 bases each). The germline gives CDR1 SEHNR, CDR2 FQNEAQ (reference sequence). Trimming took off 8 bases at V and 6 bases at J, with 11 bases between the two ends. This CDR3 is built from 12 residues. Here the CDR3 reads CASDSGGNEQFF. CDR3 bases: TGTGCCAGCGACTCTGGGGGCAATGAGCAGTTCTTC.

This clonotype was counted ten times or more. The chain links TRBV29-1 to TRBJ2-1, with D possibly being TRBD2 (6 bases). Germline V gene sequence: CDR1 SQVTM, CDR2 ANQGSEA. The ends were cut back, 8 bases at V and 10 bases at J, with 24 bases in the middle. The CDR3 is 14 residues long. CDR3 in amino acids: CSTPRGGGTLEQFF. CDR3 nucleotide sequence: TGCAGCACCCCACGGGGAGGTGGAACTCTGGAGCAGTTCTTC.

This clonotype was picked up a small number of times. V usage is TRBV2 and J usage is TRBJ2-3; D remains unclear. Germline-derived CDR1 and CDR2 are SNHLY and FYNNEI. CDR3 length equals 13 residues. Trimming left V 8 bases short and J 0 bases short, with 9 bases between. CDR3 sequence (DNA): TGTGCCAGCCCTAACTTTAGCACAGATACGCAGTATTTT. It is translated as CASPNFSTDTQYF.

CDR3 coding DNA: TGTGCCAGCAGTCCTTCGGGTCTCGGGGGCCTTAACGCTGAAGCTTTCTTT. Protein product: CASSPSGLGGLNAEAFF. This chain connects TRBV12-3 or TRBV12-4 to TRBJ1-1; possible D gene TRBD1, 6 bases. The CDR3 loop spans 17 amino acids. V was clipped by 5 bases and J by 6 bases, with 25 bases between them.

Only a few counts were recorded for this clonotype. The chain is built from TRBV7-2 and TRBJ1-1; D unresolved. V dropped 0 bases and J dropped 4 bases, with 9 bases sitting between them. The CDR3 is 14 amino acids. Looked up from germline, CDR1 is SGHTA and CDR2 is FQGNSA. The CDR3 DNA reads TGTGCCAGCAGCTTAGCTACTTCTTTCACTGAAGCTTTCTTT. It yields the protein CASSLATSFTEAFF.